The clone carrying this TCR beta chain was counted only a few times. What it binds is not known. The entry originates in a study of lung T cells in sarcoidosis with Löfgren's syndrome. Study-wide points: These T cells possibly recognize a putative, unidentified sarcoidosis-associated antigen.

The V end was cut by 5 bases, the J end by 2 bases, with 12 bases between. Germline-derived CDR1 and CDR2 are LNHDA and SQIVND (reference sequence). CDR3 length: 14 amino acids. MiXCR was run by TCRdb on the reads, yielding one entry per CDR3 protein. Found here are more than 50,000 distinct CDR3 sequences, 21% of them singletons; the top ten hold over 2%. The TCR was taken from a human donor with sarcoidosis (Löfgren's syndrome or another form), or a control subject (not recorded which). This chain uses TRBV19 with TRBJ2-5; a possible D gene is TRBD1 (5 bases). Sample: CD4+ T cells from PBMCs. The CDR3 loop is CASSAGMGQETQYF. The CDR3 nucleotides are TGTGCCAGTAGTGCAGGGATGGGTCAAGAGACCCAGTACTTC.